This paragraph covers one T cell receptor beta chain sequence. As yet, its antigen is unknown. Deletions cut 6 bases from V and 3 bases from J, with 9 bases between. The CDR3 extends over 14 amino acids. Lactation, pregnancy, other autoimmune disease or uncontrolled infection excluded patients. This specimen belongs to a study of T cells in Graves' hyperthyroidism and ophthalmopathy. Across the whole study: It was at initial diagnosis, before any treatment, that peripheral blood was collected.

The study's findings and limits: Blood samples included most of the expanded thyroid clonotypes exceeding 0.001.

The source material, RNA transcripts, was used to amplify TCR beta CDR3 regions. The HTBI primer set drove a first-round RT-PCR of the TCR CDR3. TCRdb re-analysed the multiplex PCR reads in MiXCR, keeping a single row per CDR3 protein. The sample carries 400,000 to 550,000 distinct CDR3 sequences, approximately 25% recorded once. The source of this sequence is a woman aged 25 to 45 with Graves' ophthalmopathy. The chain carries TRBV12-3 or TRBV12-4 and TRBJ2-6; D gene uncertain. The sample consisted of blood. The CDR3 DNA follows: TGTGCCAGCAGCCCCATGGGTGGGGCCAACGTCCTGACTTTC. Amino acids: CASSPMGGANVLTF.